This section outlines one TCR beta chain sequence together with its context. Its target is unknown. This sample is drawn from a study of T cell responses to AZD1222 COVID-19 vaccine. Whole-study findings and limits: Two doses of AZD1222 preceded a rise in Spike-specific TCR breadth and depth. Repertoires were collected only later (after the peak T cell response had occurred).

Sequencing was performed with immunoSEQ multiplex PCR; in TCRdb, only in-frame clones are kept and a portion is missing. The sample shows some 80,000 clones, roughly 88% of them seen only once. The sequencing here drew on peripheral blood, taken 28 days after the second dose of the MenACWY control vaccine. This clonotype was obtained from an adult who received the MenACWY meningococcal vaccine as a control.

The CDR3 protein is CASIGTRNTGELFF. The CDR3 DNA sequence: TGTGCCAGCATTGGGACACGCAACACCGGGGAGCTGTTTTTT. The chain couples TRBV2 to TRBJ2-2; maybe TRBD1 (6 bases). Trimming shortened V by 7 bases and J by 2 bases, and 11 bases separated the two germline ends. Germline V gene lookup returns CDR1 SNHLY and CDR2 FYNNEI. The CDR3 is made up of 14 amino acids.